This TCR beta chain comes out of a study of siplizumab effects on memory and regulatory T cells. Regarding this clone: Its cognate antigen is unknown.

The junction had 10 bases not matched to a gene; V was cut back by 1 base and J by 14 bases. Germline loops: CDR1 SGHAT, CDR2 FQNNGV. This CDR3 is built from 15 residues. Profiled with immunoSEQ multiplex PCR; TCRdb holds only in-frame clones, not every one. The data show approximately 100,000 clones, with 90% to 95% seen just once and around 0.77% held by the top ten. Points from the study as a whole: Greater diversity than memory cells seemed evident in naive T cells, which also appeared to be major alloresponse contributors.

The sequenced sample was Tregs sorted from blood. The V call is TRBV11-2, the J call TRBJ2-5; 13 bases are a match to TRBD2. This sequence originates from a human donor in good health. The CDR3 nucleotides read TGTGCCAGCAGCTTAGTATGGACTAGCGGGAGCGGTATCTACTTC. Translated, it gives CASSLVWTSGSGIYF.